What follows are 23 T cell receptor beta chains derived from one specimen sequenced in a study of OX40 agonist ivuxolimab in advanced cancers. The method was the immunoSEQ multiplex PCR assay. TCRdb took this table from immuneACCESS and kept in-frame rearrangements with V and J called. Such tables lack part of the clones; where checked against another copy, unresolved V genes explain under half of the gap, and the rest is unexplained. Present in this sample are some 39,000 clones, approximately 90% of which were seen just once. Roughly 14% of the sample rests with the top ten. Sequences were derived from CD4+ or CD8+ T cells sorted from blood, sampled in a trial of the OX40 agonist ivuxolimab. The receptors here all came from an adult with an advanced solid tumor such as melanoma, head and neck, liver or kidney cancer.

The chain links TRBV6-5 to TRBJ2-7; 10 nucleotides align to TRBD2. The V gene end was trimmed by 0 bases and the J gene end by 2 bases; junction bases not matched to a gene: 1. CDR3 length equals 15 residues. Germline CDR1 reads MNHEY; CDR2 reads SVGAGI. The CDR3: CASSYSLAGTYEQYF. The CDR3 DNA reads as TGTGCCAGCAGTTACTCACTAGCGGGGACCTACGAGCAGTACTTC.

As to this clone: The sample carries other DNA sequences with the same CDR3. The chain uses TRBV9 and TRBJ2-5; a possible D gene is TRBD2 (6 bases). Germline CDR1 reads SGDLS; CDR2 reads YYNGEE. V was shortened by 0 bases and J by 2 bases, with 8 bases between the two germline ends. This CDR3 is built from 14 residues. The CDR3 DNA is TGTGCCAGCAGCGTAGAAGCGGGTCAAGAGACCCAGTACTTC. Translating it yields CASSVEAGQETQYF. Full variable domain (outside the CDR3, taken from reference TRBV9 and TRBJ2-5): DSGVTQTPKHLITATGQRVTLRCSPRSGDLSVYWYQQSLDQGLQFLIQYYNGEERAKGNILERFSAQQFPDLHSELNLSSLELGDSALYFCASSVEAGQETQYFGPGTRLLVL.

The V and J genes are TRBV18 and TRBJ1-1; D uncertain. The germline V gene has CDR1 KGHSH and CDR2 LQKENI. The ends were cut back, 7 bases at V and 10 bases at J, with 19 bases in the middle. This CDR3 is 13 amino acids long. The CDR3 DNA reads as TGTGCCAGCTTCACCCGGCCGGGAAAGGCAGCTTTCTTT. It codes for CASFTRPGKAAFF.

This chain uses TRBV5-6 with TRBJ1-1; no clear D gene. The ends were cut back, 4 bases at V and 4 bases at J, with 17 bases in the middle. This CDR3 has 15 residues. CDR1 SGHDT and CDR2 YYEEEE come from the germline V gene. CDR3 residues: CASSPGRLPGTEAFF. In DNA, the CDR3 is TGTGCCAGCAGCCCCGGGAGGCTGCCGGGCACTGAAGCTTTCTTT.

The chain employs TRBV6-1 and TRBJ2-7; 9 bases match TRBD1. J was trimmed by 1 base and V by 5 bases; bases with no gene match: 6. The CDR3 is 15 amino acids. CDR1 MNHNS and CDR2 SASEGT come from the germline V gene. The CDR3 is CASSHTGTGSYEQYF. The CDR3 bases are TGTGCCAGCAGTCACACCGGGACAGGGTCCTACGAGCAGTACTTC.

The chain joins TRBV7-9 to TRBJ1-2; D is perhaps TRBD1 (5 bases). Germline V gene lookup returns CDR1 SEHNR and CDR2 FQNEAQ (reference sequence). The CDR3 totals 14 residues. The germline V and J ends were trimmed by 7 bases and 3 bases, with 15 bases remaining between them. CDR3 sequence: CASNRDPSDYGYTF. The CDR3 DNA follows: TGTGCCAGCAACCGGGACCCCAGTGACTATGGCTACACCTTC.

The chain recombines TRBV9 with TRBJ2-7, with a tentative D call TRBD2 (5 bases). The V end was cut by 0 bases, the J end by 1 base, with 11 bases between. The V gene's germline CDR1 is SGDLS and CDR2 YYNGEE. The CDR3 spans 15 residues. The CDR3 DNA is TGTGCCAGCAGCGTAGTCGGGGATCGGTCCTACGAGCAGTACTTC. This translates into CASSVVGDRSYEQYF. Full variable domain (remainder filled in from reference TRBV9 and TRBJ2-7): DSGVTQTPKHLITATGQRVTLRCSPRSGDLSVYWYQQSLDQGLQFLIQYYNGEERAKGNILERFSAQQFPDLHSELNLSSLELGDSALYFCASSVVGDRSYEQYFGPGTRLTVT.

The genes are TRBV9 and TRBJ2-2; a weak D match, TRBD2 (6 bases). The ends were cut back, 0 bases at V and 6 bases at J, with 9 bases in the middle. The germline V gene encodes CDR1 SGDLS and CDR2 YYNGEE. CDR3 size: 14 residues. The CDR3 here is CASSVDGGPGELFF. The CDR3 nucleotides are TGTGCCAGCAGCGTAGACGGGGGTCCCGGGGAGCTGTTTTTT.

This chain links TRBV12-5 with TRBJ2-3; no firm D call. V was cut by 1 base and J by 7 bases, with 6 bases left in between. CDR1 is LGHNT, CDR2 FRNRAP, per germline. CDR3 length equals 12 residues. For the CDR3, the DNA is TGTGCTAGTGGTTTGGGCGTGTATACGCAGTATTTT. Protein sequence: CASGLGVYTQYF.

The gene calls are TRBV29-1 and TRBJ2-1; D is undetermined. The CDR3 sequence is 10 residues long. Per germline, CDR1 SQVTM and CDR2 ANQGSEA. V lost 2 bases to trimming and J lost 7 bases, with 3 bases between them. Written as DNA, the CDR3 is TGCAGCGTTGAATTGAATGAGCAGTTCTTC. Residues: CSVELNEQFF.

The chain couples TRBV7-8 to TRBJ1-5, with D possibly matching TRBD1 (5 bases). This CDR3 comprises 15 residues. Trimming removed 2 bases from V and 2 bases from J, with 10 bases in between. The germline gives CDR1 SGHVS, CDR2 FQNEAQ. CDR3 sequence (DNA): TGTGCCAGCAGCTTAAGACGGGGGGGCAATCAGCCCCAGCATTTT. It yields the protein CASSLRRGGNQPQHF.

The chain combines TRBV5-1 with TRBJ2-7; TRBD2 aligns across 9 bases. Germline V gene lookup returns CDR1 SGHRS and CDR2 YFSETQ. The CDR3 spans 15 residues. V dropped 2 bases and J dropped 5; count of bases not matched to a gene: 8. CDR3: CASSFRGRAENEQYF. The CDR3 DNA reads TGCGCCAGCAGCTTCCGCGGGAGGGCCGAAAACGAGCAGTACTTC.

The chain carries TRBV7-6 and TRBJ2-1, with TRBD1 matching 9 bases. The V segment lost 5 bases and the J segment 9 bases; nucleotides outside the gene matches: 5. Germline V gene data show CDR1 as SGHVS and CDR2 as FNYEAQ. CDR3 size: 13 residues. CDR3: CASSSSQGAEQFF. CDR3 sequence (DNA): TGTGCCAGCAGCAGCTCACAGGGGGCTGAGCAGTTCTTC.

V usage is TRBV29-1 and J usage is TRBJ2-2; D unclear. Trimming stripped 4 bases from V and 3 bases from J, with 6 bases between. Germline lookup yields CDR1 SQVTM and CDR2 ANQGSEA. CDR3 length: 12 amino acids. CDR3 protein: CSVVRDTGELFF. The CDR3 region has the DNA TGCAGCGTTGTTCGGGACACCGGGGAGCTGTTTTTT.

This rearrangement joins TRBV6-5 to TRBJ2-2; D is perhaps TRBD1 (5 bases). The CDR3 is made up of 14 amino acids. Germline CDR1 and CDR2: MNHEY and SVGAGI. V lost 6 bases to trimming and J lost 6 bases, with 14 bases between them. The CDR3 loop reads CASRADRGPGELFF. In DNA form, the CDR3 reads TGTGCCAGCAGGGCCGACAGAGGTCCCGGGGAGCTGTTTTTT.

This chain joins TRBV19 and TRBJ1-2, with D hard to call. Germline CDR1 LNHDA, CDR2 SQIVND (reference sequence). CDR3 size: 14 residues. V was pared by 4 bases and J by 2 bases, with 11 bases between. This CDR3 is CASSTFAGNYGYTF. CDR3 nucleotide sequence: TGTGCCAGTAGTACCTTCGCGGGGAACTATGGCTACACCTTC.

The J gene is TRBJ1-3, the V gene TRBV9, with 9 nucleotides matching TRBD1. The CDR3 length is 16 residues. Germline assignment: CDR1 SGDLS and CDR2 YYNGEE. The junction had 5 bases not matched to a gene; V was cut back by 0 bases and J by 4 bases. The CDR3 spells CASSVAMGQGGNTIYF. The CDR3 DNA reads as TGTGCCAGCAGCGTAGCTATGGGACAGGGAGGAAACACCATATATTTT.

This chain joins TRBV6-1 and TRBJ2-7; no clear D gene. The germline V gene has CDR1 MNHNS and CDR2 SASEGT. The CDR3 consists of 14 residues. V was pared by 2 bases and J by 3 bases, with 11 bases between. The CDR3 nucleotides are TGTGCCAGCAGTGAATGGAGTGTTTACTACGAGCAGTACTTC. As protein: CASSEWSVYYEQYF.

The rearrangement uses TRBV11-2 and TRBJ2-3, with a possible D match to TRBD1 (7 bases). Germline CDR1 reads SGHAT; CDR2 reads FQNNGV. CDR3 length: 16 residues. Trimming shortened V by 5 bases and J by 5 bases, and 20 bases separated the two germline ends. The CDR3 spells CASSPQGQPGRDTQYF. CDR3 in DNA: TGTGCCAGCAGCCCCCAGGGACAGCCCGGGAGAGATACGCAGTATTTT. Full variable domain (outside the CDR3, taken from reference TRBV11-2 and TRBJ2-3): EAGVAQSPRYKIIEKRQSVAFWCNPISGHATLYWYQQILGQGPKLLIQFQNNGVVDDSQLPKDRFSAERLKGVDSTLKIQPAKLEDSAVYLCASSPQGQPGRDTQYFGPGTRLTVL.

The V gene is TRBV28, the J gene TRBJ2-6; D unresolved. Germline V gives CDR1 MDHEN, CDR2 SYDVKM. V lost 6 bases, J lost 0 bases, and 6 bases lay in between. The CDR3 covers 14 residues. The CDR3 DNA sequence: TGTGCCAGCAGCTACCCCTCTGGGGCCAACGTCCTGACTTTC. Translating it yields CASSYPSGANVLTF.

The rearrangement uses TRBV5-5 and TRBJ2-1; D might be TRBD1 (6 bases). Germline CDR1 SGHKS, CDR2 YYEKEE (reference sequence). This CDR3 is built from 15 residues. Trimming removed 0 bases from V and 1 base from J, with 8 bases in between. CDR3 sequence (DNA): TGTGCCAGCAGCTTGGCAGGGGTATCCTACAATGAGCAGTTCTTC. Protein product: CASSLAGVSYNEQFF.

The chain couples TRBV10-2 to TRBJ2-6; the D call may be TRBD1 or TRBD2 (5 bases each). The CDR3 runs to 16 residues. CDR1 and CDR2 (germline): WSHSY, SAAADI. Between the trimmed V and J ends, which lost 5 bases and 0 bases, there was a span of 11 bases. The CDR3 bases are TGCGCCAGCAGTCCCGGGGCCGTCTCTGGGGCCAACGTCCTGACTTTC. Amino acid sequence: CASSPGAVSGANVLTF.

The chain employs TRBV12-5 and TRBJ1-2; TRBD1 is a possible D gene (5 bases). CDR1 and CDR2 (germline): LGHNT, FRNRAP. V was shortened by 1 base and J by 7 bases, with 16 bases between the two germline ends. This CDR3 comprises 15 residues. CDR3 in DNA: TGTGCTAGTGGTTTGGCCGACAGCACCCTCGGTGGCTACACCTTC. It is translated as CASGLADSTLGGYTF.